What follows are 23 T cell receptor beta chains derived from one specimen sequenced in a study of tumor-infiltrating lymphocytes in primary liver carcinoma. In addition to blood RNA drawn from unsorted whole blood, germline DNA was extracted. Production of TCR beta cDNA used 400 to 650 ng total RNA together with a constant-region primer. Investigators got TCR beta libraries out of three nested multiplex PCR rounds, done with slightly modified ARM-PCR. A C-beta reverse primer and TRBV1-TRBV30 forward primers served in each of the first two PCR rounds, at ten to eleven cycles apiece. TCRdb redid the calling of the multiplex PCR reads with MiXCR, one entry per CDR3 protein. The sample consists of about 320,000 distinct CDR3 sequences, over 55% of them appearing once. The sample consisted of peripheral blood. These receptors were obtained from a middle-aged man with primary liver carcinoma and hepatitis B virus infection.

The genes are TRBV6-1 and TRBJ1-1; the D gene is possibly TRBD1 (6 bases). The CDR3 is made up of 13 amino acids. V lost 2 bases and J lost 11, with 15 bases in between. CDR1 MNHNS and CDR2 SASEGT come from the germline V gene. The CDR3 loop reads CASSESGRGRAFF. As DNA, the CDR3 is TGTGCCAGCAGTGAATCTGGCCGGGGGCGGGCTTTCTTT.

Worth noting for this clonotype: A much larger clone is a single base away; this may be a read error. The CDR3 loop reads CASSDGGTAGANVLTF. The CDR3 DNA sequence: TGTGCCAGCAGTGATGGAGGGACAGCTGGGGCCAACGTCCTGACTTTC. The chain employs TRBV6-1 and TRBJ2-6, with D possibly matching TRBD1 (7 bases). V dropped 3 bases and J dropped 2 bases, with 11 bases sitting between them. The CDR3 spans 16 residues. Germline CDR1 and CDR2: MNHNS and SASEGT.

Note on this clonotype: This clone may be a read error of a much larger clone one base away. The chain employs TRBV29-1 and TRBJ1-3; TRBD1 matches 7 bases. From germline, CDR1 is SQVTM and CDR2 ANQGSEA. CDR3 length: 14 residues. The CDR3: CSTEDRERGNIIYF. CDR3 bases: TGCAGCACTGAAGACAGGGAGAGGGGAAACATCATATATTTT.

There are many counts of this clonotype. The V and J genes are TRBV12-3 or TRBV12-4 and TRBJ2-2, with 12 bases lining up with TRBD2. With 6 bases clipped from V and 3 bases from J, the junction kept 5 bases outside the gene matches. The CDR3 has 16 residues. The CDR3 is CASSFGTSGYTGELFF. As DNA, the CDR3 is TGTGCCAGCAGCTTCGGGACTAGCGGGTACACCGGGGAGCTGTTTTTT.

Turning to this clonotype: With a much larger clone just one base away, this may be a read error. This chain links TRBV10-3 with TRBJ1-1; 9 bases line up with TRBD1. The CDR3 covers 14 residues. CDR1 and CDR2 from the germline V gene are ENHRY and SYGVKD. Here the CDR3 DNA reads TGTACCATCAGTGAGTTGGGACAGGGTTCTGAAGCTTTCTTT. Translating it yields CTISELGQGSEAFF.

This clonotype occurred a few times. This sequence may be a read error, since a much larger clone differs from it by one base. The DNA is left out, because the CDR3 cannot be placed on it with certainty; the CDR3 is given as TCRdb lists it. The chain uses TRBV29-1 and TRBJ2-7; TRBD2 is taken as the D call from the table, unchecked against the DNA. CDR1 is SQVTM, CDR2 ANQGSEA, per germline. The CDR3 has 11 residues if both end residues are counted. This chain's CDR3 is CSVGGGAELYF.

The chain has TRBV6-5 and TRBJ2-7, with D possibly called TRBD1 or TRBD2 (5 bases each). The CDR3 is 15 amino acids. The germline gives CDR1 MNHEY, CDR2 SVGAGI. V lost 2 bases and J lost 7, with 18 bases in between. DNA of the CDR3: TGTGCCAGCAGTTACGTGGGGAGAGGGACGCTGGAGCAGTACTTC. It is translated as CASSYVGRGTLEQYF.

This sequence joins TRBV20-1 and TRBJ2-3; TRBD2 might be the D (5 bases). CDR1 is DFQATT, CDR2 SNEGSKA, per germline (reference sequence). The CDR3 runs to 14 residues. Trimming removed 2 bases from V and 2 bases from J, with 11 bases in between. For the CDR3, the DNA is TGCAGTGCTAGAATGTCGACTAACACAGATACGCAGTATTTT. Protein: CSARMSTNTDTQYF.

Concerning this clonotype: The junction does not match germline at one end; this may be a read error. V usage is TRBV6-2 or TRBV6-3 and J usage is TRBJ2-1, with TRBD1 as a possible D gene (6 bases). CDR1 is MNHEY, CDR2 SVGEGT, per germline. The CDR3 has 12 amino acids. The CDR3 sequence is CASSQGWHVQFF. The CDR3 bases are TGTGCCAGCAGTCAGGGGTGGCATGTGCAGTTCTTT.

As concerns this clonotype: A read error may explain this, as a much larger clone is one base away. This sequence joins TRBV6-5 and TRBJ1-1; D is undetermined. Trimming cost V 2 bases and J 3 bases, with 16 bases left between them. The CDR3 is 16 amino acids. Germline V CDR1 and CDR2: MNHEY, SVGAGI. The CDR3 here is CASSYRPPDMHTEAFF. CDR3 nucleotide sequence: TGTGCCAGCAGTTACCGGCCGCCCGACATGCACACTGAAGCTTTCTTT.

As to this clonotype: At one end the junction does not follow the germline gene, possibly because of a read error. The rearrangement uses TRBV11-1 and TRBJ2-7; D uncertain. The germline V gene encodes CDR1 SGHAT and CDR2 FQDESV (reference sequence). CDR3 length: 13 amino acids. The CDR3 protein is CASMGKRSYEQYF. The CDR3 DNA reads TGTGCAAGCATGGGGAAGCGTTCCTACGAGCAGTACTTC.

The chain recombines TRBV12-3 or TRBV12-4 with TRBJ1-2, with D perhaps matching TRBD1 (6 bases). With 5 bases removed from V and 5 bases from J, the gap between germline ends came to 15 bases. The CDR3 length is 14 residues. CDR3 loop: CASSLTSTGYGYTF. Here the CDR3 DNA reads TGTGCCAGCAGTCTAACCTCTACAGGGTATGGCTACACCTTC.

About this clonotype: A much larger clone differs from this one at a single base, so this may be a read error. J is TRBJ2-1 and V is TRBV6-2 or TRBV6-3; D might be TRBD2 (6 bases). Trimming pared 5 bases from V and 4 bases from J, leaving 12 bases between. CDR1 is MNHEY and CDR2 is SVGEGT in the germline V gene. The CDR3 consists of 14 residues. This chain's CDR3 is CASSGLPGYNEQFF. The CDR3 DNA sequence: TGTGCCAGCAGTGGACTACCGGGGTACAATGAGCAGTTCTTC.

A remark on this clonotype: Since the CDR3 does not end with the conserved phenylalanine or tryptophan, this likely comes from a read error. The chain employs TRBV6-2 or TRBV6-3 and TRBJ2-7; D is ambiguous. Germline assignment: CDR1 MNHEY and CDR2 SVGEGT. The V and J ends lost 3 bases and 3 bases respectively, with 9 bases between them. This CDR3 has 13 amino acids. The CDR3 coding sequence is TGTGCCAGCAGTTATGGTGTGAGCTACGAGCAGTACTCC. Translated, it gives CASSYGVSYEQYS.

V usage is TRBV12-3 or TRBV12-4 and J usage is TRBJ2-5, with 13 bases fitting TRBD2. There are 17 residues in the CDR3. With 3 bases clipped from V and 5 bases from J, the junction kept 9 bases outside the gene matches. The CDR3 sequence: CASSFRTSGRSRETQYF. The CDR3 DNA reads TGTGCCAGCAGTTTTAGGACTAGCGGGAGATCGCGGGAGACCCAGTACTTC.

The chain has TRBV18 and TRBJ1-4; TRBD1 matches 8 bases. Germline-derived CDR1 and CDR2 are KGHSH and LQKENI. This CDR3 region has 16 residues. V dropped 5 bases and J dropped 5; count of bases not matched to a gene: 10. This CDR3 reads CASSDVPPGGNEKLFF. The DNA of the CDR3 is TGTGCCAGCTCAGACGTCCCCCCAGGGGGCAATGAAAAACTGTTTTTT.

As for this clonotype: A much larger clone lies one base from this, so it may be a read error. V usage is TRBV12-3 or TRBV12-4 and J usage is TRBJ2-1, with 8 bases fitting TRBD2. The CDR3 is 14 residues long. CDR3 DNA sequence: TGTACCAGCAGTATTCCGGGACTAGGAAATTCGCAGTTCTTC. Its translation is CTSSIPGLGNSQFF.

Turning to this clonotype: This may stem from a read error, because a much larger clone lies one nucleotide away. This chain links TRBV29-1 with TRBJ2-2; the D gene is possibly TRBD2 (6 bases). The germline V gene has CDR1 SQVTM and CDR2 ANQGSEA. Between the trimmed V and J ends, which lost 5 bases and 4 bases, there was a span of 14 bases. The CDR3 is 14 residues long. The CDR3: CSVRLDGPTGELFF. CDR3 sequence (DNA): TGCAGCGTTCGACTAGATGGTCCCACCGGGGAGCTGTTTTTT.

Comments on this clonotype: This sequence may be a read error, since a much larger clone differs from it by one base. CDR3 region: CAGSVAYNEQLF. The CDR3 DNA follows: TGTGCCGGCAGCGTAGCTTACAATGAGCAGCTCTTC. This rearrangement joins TRBV11-2 to TRBJ2-1; D call uncertain. CDR1 is SGHAT and CDR2 is FQNNGV in the germline V gene. This CDR3 region has 12 residues.

This clonotype appeared a single time. A read error may be the cause here, since a much bigger clone is one base away. The genes are TRBV6-1 and TRBJ2-7; D call uncertain. Between the trimmed V and J ends, which lost 8 bases and 3 bases, there was a span of 20 bases. Germline CDR1 reads MNHNS; CDR2 reads SASEGT. The CDR3 runs to 15 residues. The CDR3 protein is CASGRLGRVHYEQYF. The CDR3 nucleotides read TGTGCCAGCGGGCGCCTAGGAAGGGTCCACTACGAGCAGTACTTC.

With regard to this clonotype: Just one base apart from a much larger clone, this may be a read error. The V gene is TRBV6-2 or TRBV6-3, the J gene TRBJ2-5, with D unresolved. Germline CDR1 and CDR2: MNHEY and SVGEGT. This CDR3 spans 14 amino acids. The DNA of the CDR3 is TGTGCCAGCAGTTACTCGTTAGGGAAAGAGAGCCAGTACTTC. Its protein is CASSYSLGKESQYF.

This clonotype has a single count. A much larger clone is a single base away; this may be a read error. Because it lacks the conserved phenylalanine or tryptophan at the end, this CDR3 is likely a read error. The rearrangement joins TRBV10-3 to TRBJ2-5, with TRBD1 matching over 10 bases. Germline-derived CDR1 and CDR2 are ENHRY and SYGVKD. The CDR3 has 16 residues. V lost 2 bases to trimming and J lost 5 bases; unmatched junction nucleotides: 8. CDR3 DNA: TGTGCCATCAGTGAGCCACCGGGACAGGGGCGGGAGACCCAGTACTCC. Translated: CAISEPPGQGRETQYS.

Points on this clonotype: A junction end diverges from the germline sequence, so it may reflect a read error. The chain combines TRBV7-9 with TRBJ1-1; D is unclear. Germline loops: CDR1 SEHNR, CDR2 FQNEAQ (reference sequence). The CDR3 has 13 amino acids. The CDR3 loop is CASSFSRLGEALF. Here the CDR3 DNA reads TGTGCCAGCAGCTTTTCCAGGCTGGGTGAAGCTCTCTTT.